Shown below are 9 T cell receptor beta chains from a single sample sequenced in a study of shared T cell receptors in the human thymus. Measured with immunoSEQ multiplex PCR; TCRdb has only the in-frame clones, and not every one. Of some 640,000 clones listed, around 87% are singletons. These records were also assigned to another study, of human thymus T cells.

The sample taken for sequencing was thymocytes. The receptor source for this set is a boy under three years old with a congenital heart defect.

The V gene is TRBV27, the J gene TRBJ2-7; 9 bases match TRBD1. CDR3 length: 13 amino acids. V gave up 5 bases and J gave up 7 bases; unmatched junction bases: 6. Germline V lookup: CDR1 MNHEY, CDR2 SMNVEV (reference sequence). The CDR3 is CASSRTGELEQYF. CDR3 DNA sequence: TGTGCCAGCAGTAGGACAGGGGAGTTGGAGCAGTACTTC.

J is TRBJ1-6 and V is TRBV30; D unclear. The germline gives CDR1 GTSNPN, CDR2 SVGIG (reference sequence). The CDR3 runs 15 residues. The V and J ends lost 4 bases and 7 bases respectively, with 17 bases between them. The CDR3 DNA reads TGTGCCTGGACCGTGAATGCAACACCAAATTCACCCCTCCACTTT. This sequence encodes CAWTVNATPNSPLHF.

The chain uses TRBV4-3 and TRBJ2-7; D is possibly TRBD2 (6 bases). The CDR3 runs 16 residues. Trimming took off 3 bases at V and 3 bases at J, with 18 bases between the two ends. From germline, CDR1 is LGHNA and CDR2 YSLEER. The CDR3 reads CASSQDSGDFVYEQYF. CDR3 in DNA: TGCGCCAGCAGCCAGGACTCGGGGGATTTTGTCTACGAGCAGTACTTC.

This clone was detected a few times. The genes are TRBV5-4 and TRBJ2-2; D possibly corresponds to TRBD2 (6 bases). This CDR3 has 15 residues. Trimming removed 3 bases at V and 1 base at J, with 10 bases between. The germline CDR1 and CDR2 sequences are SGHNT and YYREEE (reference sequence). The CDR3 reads CASSWDSQNTGELFF. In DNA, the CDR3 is TGTGCCAGCAGCTGGGACTCGCAGAACACCGGGGAGCTGTTTTTT.

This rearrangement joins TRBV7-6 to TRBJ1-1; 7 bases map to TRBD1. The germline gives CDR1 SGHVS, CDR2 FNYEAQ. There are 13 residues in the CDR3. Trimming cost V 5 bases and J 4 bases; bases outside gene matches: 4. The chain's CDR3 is CASSLQGGTEAFF. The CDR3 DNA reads TGTGCCAGCAGCCTCCAGGGGGGCACTGAAGCTTTCTTT.

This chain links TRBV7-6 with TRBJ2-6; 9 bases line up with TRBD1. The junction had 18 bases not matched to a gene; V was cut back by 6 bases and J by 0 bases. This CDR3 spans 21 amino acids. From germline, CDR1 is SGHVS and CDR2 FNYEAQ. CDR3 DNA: TGTGCCAGCAGTCGAAAAGGACAGGGGAGGAAAGCTCTCTCTGGGGCCAACGTCCTGACTTTC. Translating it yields CASSRKGQGRKALSGANVLTF.

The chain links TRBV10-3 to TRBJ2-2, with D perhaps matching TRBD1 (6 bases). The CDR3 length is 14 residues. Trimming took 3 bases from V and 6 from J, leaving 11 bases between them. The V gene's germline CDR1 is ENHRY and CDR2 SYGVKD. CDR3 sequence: CAISDSQGPGELFF. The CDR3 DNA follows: TGTGCCATCAGTGATTCACAGGGTCCCGGGGAGCTGTTTTTT.

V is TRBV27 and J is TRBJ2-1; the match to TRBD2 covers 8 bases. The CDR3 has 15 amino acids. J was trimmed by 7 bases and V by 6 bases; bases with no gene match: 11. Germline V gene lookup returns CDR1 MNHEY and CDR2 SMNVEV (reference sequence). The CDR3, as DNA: TGTGCCAGCAGGGGACCGGGACTAGGCCGTAATGAGCAGTTCTTC. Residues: CASRGPGLGRNEQFF.

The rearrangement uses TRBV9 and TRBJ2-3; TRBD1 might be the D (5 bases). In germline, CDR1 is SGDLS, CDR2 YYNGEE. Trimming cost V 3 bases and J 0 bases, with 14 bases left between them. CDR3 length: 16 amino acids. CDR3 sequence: CASSALWGFSTDTQYF. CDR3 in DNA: TGTGCCAGCAGCGCCCTGTGGGGCTTTAGCACAGATACGCAGTATTTT.